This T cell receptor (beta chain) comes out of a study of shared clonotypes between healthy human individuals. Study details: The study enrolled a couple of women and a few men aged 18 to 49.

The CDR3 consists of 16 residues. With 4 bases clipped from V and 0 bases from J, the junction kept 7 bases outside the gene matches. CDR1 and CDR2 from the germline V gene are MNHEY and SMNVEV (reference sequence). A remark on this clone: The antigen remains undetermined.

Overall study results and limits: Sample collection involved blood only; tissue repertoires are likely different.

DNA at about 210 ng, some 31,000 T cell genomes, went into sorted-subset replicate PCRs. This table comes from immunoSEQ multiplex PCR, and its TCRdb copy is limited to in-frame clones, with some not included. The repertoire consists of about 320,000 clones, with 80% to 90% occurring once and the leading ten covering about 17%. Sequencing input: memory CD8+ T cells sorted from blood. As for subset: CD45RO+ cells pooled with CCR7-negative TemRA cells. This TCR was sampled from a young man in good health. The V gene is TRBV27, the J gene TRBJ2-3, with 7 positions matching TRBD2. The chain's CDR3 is CASSSLADFSTDTQYF. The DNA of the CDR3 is TGTGCCAGCAGTTCTCTAGCGGACTTTAGCACAGATACGCAGTATTTT.